This T cell receptor beta chain stems from a study of breast tumors, draining lymph nodes, adjacent tissues. Findings and caveats of the study: Luminal-like breast cancer showed significantly higher tumor–nontumor repertoire similarity than basal-like. Tumors had less TCR diversity than lymph nodes, more than nontumor tissue.

The table lists this clonotype with many counts. Its antigen remains unidentified. V lost 1 base and J 0 bases, leaving 10 bases between the germline ends. Germline CDR1 is LGHDT and CDR2 is YNNKEL (reference sequence). The CDR3 is made up of 15 amino acids. TCRdb re-derived calls from the multiplex PCR reads in MiXCR, one entry per CDR3 protein. The table has approximately 130,000 distinct CDR3 sequences, approximately 21% seen once. Breast cancer patients provided tissue from their axillary draining lymph nodes. This chain connects TRBV3-1 to TRBJ2-7; no reliable D call. This clonotype was sampled from a female donor with breast cancer. Some clones in this sample may be carry-over from other donors' samples. The source material was axillary lymph node tissue. The CDR3 bases are TGTGCCAGCAGCCAAGGGCCAGGACCCTCCTACGAGCAGTACTTC. Translating it yields CASSQGPGPSYEQYF.